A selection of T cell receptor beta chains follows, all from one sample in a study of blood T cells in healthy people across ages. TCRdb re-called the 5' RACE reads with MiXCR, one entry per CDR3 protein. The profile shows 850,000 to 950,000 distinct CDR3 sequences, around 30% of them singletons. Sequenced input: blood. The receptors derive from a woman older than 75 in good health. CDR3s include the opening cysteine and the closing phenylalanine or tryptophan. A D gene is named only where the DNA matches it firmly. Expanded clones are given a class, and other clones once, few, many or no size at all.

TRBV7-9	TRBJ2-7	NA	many	TGTGCCAGCAGCTTAGCGCTCGGCAGGAACTACGAGCAGTACTTC	CASSLALGRNYEQYF
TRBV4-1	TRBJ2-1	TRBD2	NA	TGCGCCAGCAGCCAGGAGTCTAGCGGGGTCTACAATGAGCAGTTCTTC	CASSQESSGVYNEQFF
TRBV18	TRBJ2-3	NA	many	TGTGCCAGCTCACCAACGTACAGGGTTGGCACAGATGCGCAGTATTTT	CASSPTYRVGTDAQYF
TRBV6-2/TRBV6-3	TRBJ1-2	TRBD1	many	TGTGCCAGCAGTTACTGGACAGGGGATGGCTACACCTTC	CASSYWTGDGYTF
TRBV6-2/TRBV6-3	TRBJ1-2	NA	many	TGTGCCAGTTGCTCCGGTAGAACAGGGAATGGCTACACCTTC	CASCSGRTGNGYTF
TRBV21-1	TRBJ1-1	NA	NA	TGTGCCAGCAGCAAAGTAAGGCAGACGAACACTGAAGCTTTCTTT	CASSKVRQTNTEAFF
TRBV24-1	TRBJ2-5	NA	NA	TGTGCCACCGGTGTACGCGCCGATACGCAGTACTTC	CATGVRADTQYF
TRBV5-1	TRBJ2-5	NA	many	TGCGCCAGCAGCTACTCCAAATCCGAAGAGACCCAGTACTTC	CASSYSKSEETQYF
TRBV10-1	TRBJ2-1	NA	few	TGCGCCAGCGGTAAGGGTCGCTCCTACAATGAGCAGTTCTTC	CASGKGRSYNEQFF
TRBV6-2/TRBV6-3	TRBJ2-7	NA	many	TGTGCCAGCAGTTATCGTGAGTACTACGAGCAGTACTTC	CASSYREYYEQYF
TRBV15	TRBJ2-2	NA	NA	TGTGCCACCTCGCAGGTGGTCGGGGAGCTGTTTTTT	CATSQVVGELFF
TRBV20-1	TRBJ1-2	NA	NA	TGCAGTGCGGAGAGCAATTATTTGCGCGGCTACACCTTC	CSAESNYLRGYTF
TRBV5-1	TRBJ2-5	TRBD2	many	TGCGCCAGCAGCTCTCCCGGGACTAGCGGGGTGGTACGTGAGACCCAGTACTTC	CASSSPGTSGVVRETQYF
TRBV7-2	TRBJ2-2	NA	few	TGTGCCAGCAGCTCTCGACAGGTCACCGGGGAGCTGTTTTTT	CASSSRQVTGELFF
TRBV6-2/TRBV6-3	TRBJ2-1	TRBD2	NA	TGTGCCAGCAGCTTGGGACTAGCAGGAGAGACCCAGTTCTTC	CASSLGLAGETQFF
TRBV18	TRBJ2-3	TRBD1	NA	TGTGCCAGCTCAAGGGACAGGGAGCGGTCAGATACGCAGTATTTT	CASSRDRERSDTQYF
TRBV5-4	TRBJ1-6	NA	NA	TGTGCCAGCAGCTTGGCCAACGGGGATTCACCCCTCCACTTT	CASSLANGDSPLHF
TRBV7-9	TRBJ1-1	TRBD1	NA	TGTGCCAGCAGCGGGCCGGGACAGGGGGCGTTAAAAGCTTTCTTT	CASSGPGQGALKAFF
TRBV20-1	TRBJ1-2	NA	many	TGCAGTATCCGGGACGGCCGTAACTATGGCTACACCTTC	CSIRDGRNYGYTF
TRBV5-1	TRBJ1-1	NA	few	TGCGCCAGCAGCTTGGAAGGCTACTTTATGAACACTGAAGCTTTCTTT	CASSLEGYFMNTEAFF
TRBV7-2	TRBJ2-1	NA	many	TGTGCCAGCAGTTCTAATTACAATGAGCAGTTCTTC	CASSSNYNEQFF
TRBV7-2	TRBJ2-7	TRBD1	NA	TGTGCCGGCAGCTTAGGGACAGGGCGCTACGAGCAGTACTTC	CAGSLGTGRYEQYF
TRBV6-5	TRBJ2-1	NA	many	TGTGCCAGCCAGGGGGGGCCTGGTGAGCAGTTCTTC	CASQGGPGEQFF
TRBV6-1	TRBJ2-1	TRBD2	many	TGTGCCAGCCGAGATAGCGGGGGGTACAATGAGCAGTTCTTC	CASRDSGGYNEQFF
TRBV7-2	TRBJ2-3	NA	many	TGTGCCAGCAGCTTCCTAGCGAAGAGCACAGATACGCAGTATTTT	CASSFLAKSTDTQYF